This section outlines one T cell receptor (beta chain) sequence together with its context. Its matching antigen is unknown. One entry per CDR3 protein, called by TCRdb with MiXCR from the 5' RACE reads. The sample yields a few hundred thousand distinct CDR3 sequences, roughly 9% seen once. This CDR3 has 15 residues. Trimming removed 2 bases at V and 3 bases at J, with 14 bases between. Germline CDR1 and CDR2: SGHRS and YFSETQ. This sample is drawn from a study of identical twins. The study, taken as a whole, reports: Twin-shared out-of-frame alpha sequences were enriched for low generation probability. Donors were not followed over many years; analysis was cross-sectional.

The V call is TRBV5-1, the J call TRBJ2-5, with D unclear. The clonotype was recovered from a woman in her forties or fifties in good health. The sample consisted of naive T cells sorted from blood. CDR3 region: CASSFPPLGKETQYF. The CDR3 DNA reads TGCGCCAGCAGCTTCCCCCCGCTGGGGAAAGAGACCCAGTACTTC. The complete variable domain, with remaining parts taken from reference TRBV5-1 and TRBJ2-5, reads KAGVTQTPRYLIKTRGQQVTLSCSPISGHRSVSWYQQTPGQGLQFLFEYFSETQRNKGNFPGRFSGRQFSNSRSEMNVSTLELGDSALYLCASSFPPLGKETQYFGPGTRLLVL.